This T cell receptor beta chain came from a study of Ad26.COV2.S vaccination and SARS-CoV-2 variants. Study-level findings and limits: Placebo recipients had lower spike-specific TCR breadth than vaccine recipients.

A word on this clone: Its matching antigen is unknown.

Profiled with immunoSEQ multiplex PCR; TCRdb holds only in-frame clones, not every one. Among approximately 340,000 clones listed, approximately 90% were seen once. The TCR comes from a human donor who had recovered from COVID-19. The material was peripheral blood, obtained after recovery from COVID-19.

The CDR3 DNA reads as TGTGCCAGCAGCTTGTTGCTAGCGGTGATTTACAATGAGCAGTTCTTC. Translating gives CASSLLLAVIYNEQFF. The chain is built from TRBV5-8 and TRBJ2-1; the match to TRBD2 covers 7 bases. V was pared by 1 base and J by 4 bases, with 8 bases of the junction left unmatched. Germline V CDR1 and CDR2: SGHTS, YDEGEE. The CDR3 is 16 residues long.